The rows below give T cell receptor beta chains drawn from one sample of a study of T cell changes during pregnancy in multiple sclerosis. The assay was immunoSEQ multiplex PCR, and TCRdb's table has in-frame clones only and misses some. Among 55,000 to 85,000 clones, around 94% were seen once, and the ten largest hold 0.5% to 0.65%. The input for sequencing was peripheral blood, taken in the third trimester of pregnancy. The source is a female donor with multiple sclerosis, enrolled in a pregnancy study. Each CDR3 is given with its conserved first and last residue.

CDR3 protein: CASSRRGTEAFF
V gene: TRBV11-3
CDR3 length: 12
J gene: TRBJ1-1

CDR3 protein: CASSQRSGGNEQFF
V gene: TRBV4-2
CDR3 length: 14
J gene: TRBJ2-1

CDR3 protein: CASSQSRGYTF
V gene: TRBV16
CDR3 length: 11
J gene: TRBJ1-2

CDR3 protein: CASSLQGNTIYF
V gene: TRBV5-5
CDR3 length: 12
J gene: TRBJ1-3

CDR3 protein: CASSYPPTGQPQHF
V gene: TRBV6-6
CDR3 length: 14
J gene: TRBJ1-5

CDR3 protein: CASSSQGAIGELFF
V gene: TRBV5-4
CDR3 length: 14
J gene: TRBJ2-2

CDR3 protein: CASSQDLTSGGTGELFF
V gene: TRBV4-3
CDR3 length: 17
J gene: TRBJ2-2

CDR3 protein: CASSPLPSGDEAFF
V gene: TRBV18
CDR3 length: 14
J gene: TRBJ1-1

CDR3 protein: CASSALRTARDEKLFF
V gene: TRBV19
CDR3 length: 16
J gene: TRBJ1-4

CDR3 protein: CASSASGGAYAGNEQFF
V gene: TRBV25-1
CDR3 length: 17
J gene: TRBJ2-1

CDR3 protein: CASSLYPGTPSSGNTIYF
V gene: TRBV7-2
CDR3 length: 18
J gene: TRBJ1-3

CDR3 protein: CASSPPPRLANTDTQYF
V gene: TRBV11-2
CDR3 length: 17
J gene: TRBJ2-3

CDR3 protein: CASSLLPAGGVEQFF
V gene: TRBV7-8
CDR3 length: 15
J gene: TRBJ2-1

CDR3 protein: CASSEYPGGGANTDTQYF
V gene: TRBV25-1
CDR3 length: 18
J gene: TRBJ2-3

CDR3 protein: CASGRDRPNSPLHF
V gene: TRBV7-8
CDR3 length: 14
J gene: TRBJ1-6

CDR3 protein: CASSYYLGVDTEAFF
V gene: TRBV6-5
CDR3 length: 15
J gene: TRBJ1-1

CDR3 protein: CASSFKMTYLSYNEQFF
V gene: TRBV7-7
CDR3 length: 17
J gene: TRBJ2-1

CDR3 protein: CASGPATGGWGPTDTQYF
V gene: TRBV12-5
CDR3 length: 18
J gene: TRBJ2-3

CDR3 protein: CASRLGEGGYTF
V gene: TRBV27
CDR3 length: 12
J gene: TRBJ1-2

CDR3 protein: CASSQDPAGVLEEQYF
V gene: TRBV4-1
CDR3 length: 16
J gene: TRBJ2-7

CDR3 protein: CASSLYVRMVLNTEAFF
V gene: TRBV5-8
CDR3 length: 17
J gene: TRBJ1-1

CDR3 protein: CASSSRQGSYTQYF
V gene: TRBV7-3
CDR3 length: 14
J gene: TRBJ2-3

CDR3 protein: CASIQVRTKSYEQYF
V gene: TRBV6-5
CDR3 length: 15
J gene: TRBJ2-7

CDR3 protein: CATSTTDRGYGYTF
V gene: TRBV15
CDR3 length: 14
J gene: TRBJ1-2

CDR3 protein: CASSQGQRSGYTF
V gene: TRBV5-4
CDR3 length: 13
J gene: TRBJ1-2

CDR3 protein: CAISSGTGSSGELFF
V gene: TRBV10-3
CDR3 length: 15
J gene: TRBJ2-2

CDR3 protein: CASSFGGQGYEQYF
V gene: TRBV6-5
CDR3 length: 14
J gene: TRBJ2-7

CDR3 protein: CASRLGQGLNELFF
V gene: TRBV19
CDR3 length: 14
J gene: TRBJ2-2

CDR3 protein: CASSLARGGGGEQYF
V gene: TRBV7-2
CDR3 length: 15
J gene: TRBJ2-7

CDR3 protein: CASSQRGQGWQPQHF
V gene: TRBV5-6
CDR3 length: 15
J gene: TRBJ1-5

CDR3 protein: CASSHRTGQTRNEQFF
V gene: TRBV19
CDR3 length: 16
J gene: TRBJ2-1

CDR3 protein: CASSGDRGGGYTF
V gene: TRBV6-4
CDR3 length: 13
J gene: TRBJ1-2

CDR3 protein: CASSLGAQPTSEAFF
V gene: TRBV5-5
CDR3 length: 15
J gene: TRBJ1-1

CDR3 protein: CASSPGLAGSWEQYF
V gene: TRBV5-6
CDR3 length: 15
J gene: TRBJ2-7

CDR3 protein: CASIQSPGLYGYTF
V gene: TRBV6-5
CDR3 length: 14
J gene: TRBJ1-2

CDR3 protein: CASSLGTTRDQPQHF
V gene: TRBV5-6
CDR3 length: 15
J gene: TRBJ1-5

CDR3 protein: CASSEAGATGELFF
V gene: TRBV2
CDR3 length: 14
J gene: TRBJ2-2

CDR3 protein: CASSLTGTGGSGELFF
V gene: TRBV7-2
CDR3 length: 16
J gene: TRBJ2-2

CDR3 protein: CASSEGRQGRTGELFF
V gene: TRBV7-3
CDR3 length: 16
J gene: TRBJ2-2

CDR3 protein: CASKRAGGFYEQYF
V gene: TRBV2
CDR3 length: 14
J gene: TRBJ2-7

CDR3 protein: CATWLAGGPKTQYF
V gene: TRBV15
CDR3 length: 14
J gene: TRBJ2-5

CDR3 protein: CASSQVRATRDTQYF
V gene: TRBV7-2
CDR3 length: 15
J gene: TRBJ2-3

CDR3 protein: CASRSRGPRSGNTIYF
V gene: TRBV19
CDR3 length: 16
J gene: TRBJ1-3

CDR3 protein: CASSLELTTSGPEAFF
V gene: TRBV5-1
CDR3 length: 16
J gene: TRBJ1-1

CDR3 protein: CASSQDAPGLAGGRGGELFF
V gene: TRBV4-3
CDR3 length: 20
J gene: TRBJ2-2

CDR3 protein: CASSYTRSNYGYTF
V gene: TRBV28
CDR3 length: 14
J gene: TRBJ1-2

CDR3 protein: CASSVIGQGAEAFF
V gene: TRBV9
CDR3 length: 14
J gene: TRBJ1-1

CDR3 protein: CASSRNGQLDEQFF
V gene: TRBV4-1
CDR3 length: 14
J gene: TRBJ2-1

CDR3 protein: CASSEQGFLNTEAFF
V gene: TRBV6-1
CDR3 length: 15
J gene: TRBJ1-1